A selection of T cell receptor beta chains follows, all from one sample in a study of blood T cell repertoires in COVID-19. The data were produced by immunoSEQ multiplex PCR, yet TCRdb's version contains in-frame clones alone and is incomplete. The sample yields 250,000 or so clones, around nine tenths seen once. Material: PBMCs or T cells enriched from blood (not recorded which). All receptors come from a woman in her thirties who had been exposed to COVID-19. The CDR3 runs from the conserved cysteine through the conserved F or W. A D gene is named only where the DNA matches it firmly. Some rows mark clone size as missing; the rest say once, few, many or name a class of expanded clone.

>TRBV5-1|TRBJ2-3|-|TRBD2
TGCGCCAGCAGCTGGACTAGCGGGAGAGGCGCAGATACGCAGTATTTT
CASSWTSGRGADTQYF
>TRBV11-2|TRBJ1-4|-|-
TGTGCCAGCAGCTTAGCGGACATATCTAATGAAAAACTGTTTTTT
CASSLADISNEKLFF
>TRBV5-4|TRBJ2-3|-|-
TGTGCCAGCAGCTTGGATGGAGGCACAGATACGCAGTATTTT
CASSLDGGTDTQYF
>TRBV11-2|TRBJ2-7|once|-
TGTGCCAGCAGCCCCCGGGTGGGGGCCGCCTACGAGCAGTACTTC
CASSPRVGAAYEQYF
>TRBV3-1/TRBV3-2|TRBJ1-4|-|TRBD1
TGTGCCAGCAGCGCTGGAGGGACAGGGATCGGAAAACTGTTTTTT
CASSAGGTGIGKLFF
>TRBV6-1|TRBJ2-7|few|-
TGTGCCAGCAGTGACAAACCTGGGGCAGCATCCGCGAACTACGAGCAGTACTTC
CASSDKPGAASANYEQYF
>TRBV5-5|TRBJ2-1|once|-
-
CASSPWGTGTREFF
>TRBV5-1|TRBJ1-1|once|TRBD1
TGCGCCAGCAGCCCGGACACGCCGGGACAGTATAGGAACACTGAAGCTTTCTTT
CASSPDTPGQYRNTEAFF
>TRBV14|TRBJ2-1|many|TRBD2
TGTGCCAGCAGCCCATTAGCGGGAGATTTTGGGAATGAGCAGTTCTTC
CASSPLAGDFGNEQFF
>TRBV9|TRBJ1-4|-|-
TGTGCCAGCAGCGTAAAAGGGGCATTTAATGAAAAACTGTTTTTT
CASSVKGAFNEKLFF
>TRBV12-5|TRBJ1-2|-|TRBD1
TGTGCTAGTGGTTTGGTTGGACAGGTTAACTATGGCTACACCTTC
CASGLVGQVNYGYTF
>TRBV12-5|TRBJ1-5|-|-
TGTGCTAGTGGTTTGGTATTCCCAGATTATCAGCCCCAGCATTTT
CASGLVFPDYQPQHF
>TRBV19|TRBJ2-7|-|TRBD1
TGTGCCAGTAGTACCGGACAGGTCTCCTACGAGCAGTACTTC
CASSTGQVSYEQYF
>TRBV5-1|TRBJ1-1|-|-
TGCGCCAGCAGCTTGTCAGGACAGCAGAACACTGAAGCTTTCTTT
CASSLSGQQNTEAFF
>TRBV2|TRBJ1-6|-|-
TGTGCCAGCAGTCGCGGACACATCAACGACCTTAGCTCCTATAATTCACCCCTCCACTTT
CASSRGHINDLSSYNSPLHF
>TRBV5-1|TRBJ2-5|-|TRBD1
TGCGCCAGCAGCTTCCCAATGACCCCAGGGGGCGAGTCAGAGACCCAGTACTTC
CASSFPMTPGGESETQYF
>TRBV7-3|TRBJ2-1|-|TRBD2
TGTGCCAGCAGCCAGACTAGCGGATTGGGGGGTGATAATGAGCAGTTCTTC
CASSQTSGLGGDNEQFF
>TRBV6-5|TRBJ1-1|-|-
TGTGCCAGCAGCGGGGTGGGGACTGAAGCTTTCTTT
CASSGVGTEAFF
>TRBV5-1|TRBJ1-1|-|-
TGCGCCAGCAGATTGAACGGGGGCACTGAAGCTTTCTTT
CASRLNGGTEAFF
>TRBV24-1|TRBJ1-5|-|-
TGTGCCACCAGTATCGCAGGCAATCAGCCCCAGCATTTT
CATSIAGNQPQHF
>TRBV4-1|TRBJ1-1|-|-
TGCGCCAGCAGCCAAGTTTGGGAGGGAGCCGGAGCTTTCTTT
CASSQVWEGAGAFF
>TRBV28|TRBJ2-2|-|TRBD1
TGTGCCAGCAGTTTGGTGAAGGGACAGAGCACCGGGGAGCTGTTTTTT
CASSLVKGQSTGELFF
>TRBV7-9|TRBJ2-3|few|TRBD2
TGTGCCAGCAGCCGGACTAGCGGGGTAAGGGATACGCAGTATTTT
CASSRTSGVRDTQYF
>TRBV7-9|TRBJ2-5|-|-
TGTGCCAGCAGCTTCTACAGGACGCCGTACCAAGAGACCCAGTACTTC
CASSFYRTPYQETQYF
>TRBV27|TRBJ1-2|-|TRBD1
TGTGCCAGCAGTTTATCGGGACAGACCATAGTTGGCTACACCTTC
CASSLSGQTIVGYTF
>TRBV10-3|TRBJ2-7|few|-
TGTGCCATCTTAGAGGGCCGGAGCTCCTACGAGCAGTACTTC
CAILEGRSSYEQYF
>TRBV4-1|TRBJ1-5|-|TRBD1
TGCGCCAGCAGCCAAACCCGACAGGGAATACAGCCCCAGCATTTT
CASSQTRQGIQPQHF
>TRBV7-2|TRBJ2-5|-|-
TGTGCCAGCAGCTCCACGGTAGCAGCTCAAGAGACCCAGTACTTC
CASSSTVAAQETQYF
>TRBV7-2|TRBJ2-3|-|TRBD2
TGTGCCAGCAGCTTAAACCCGGGACTAGACACAGATACGCAGTATTTT
CASSLNPGLDTDTQYF
>TRBV19|TRBJ1-5|-|TRBD1
TGTGCCAGTACCCCAGACAGGGGCGCGACGGGCAATCAGCCCCAGCATTTT
CASTPDRGATGNQPQHF
>TRBV6-2/TRBV6-3|TRBJ2-3|few|TRBD2
TGTGCCAGCAGTTACCTCGGACTAGCGGGAGGCTCGGATACGCAGTATTTT
CASSYLGLAGGSDTQYF
>TRBV4-2|TRBJ2-1|-|-
TGTGCCAGCAGCCAAGGCCTAGCTCGGGTGGGTGAGCAGTTCTTC
CASSQGLARVGEQFF
>TRBV19|TRBJ2-1|-|-
TGTGCCAGTAGTAAAGGCGGAGAGCAGTTCTTC
CASSKGGEQFF
>TRBV9|TRBJ2-1|few|TRBD2
TGTGCCAGCAGCGTAGCTAGTTGGGAACTAGCGGACGACAATGAGCAGTTCTTC
CASSVASWELADDNEQFF
>TRBV9|TRBJ1-2|-|-
TGTGCCAGCAGCGTACGGGGTTCGGGATATGGCTACACCTTC
CASSVRGSGYGYTF
>TRBV6-1|TRBJ2-6|-|-
TGTGCCAGCAGTGAAAGCTCAGGGACTGGGGCCAACGTCCTGACTTTC
CASSESSGTGANVLTF
>TRBV7-9|TRBJ2-5|-|TRBD2
TGTGCCAGCAGCTTAGTTCTAGCGGGAGTTCAAGAGACCCAGTACTTC
CASSLVLAGVQETQYF
>TRBV7-2|TRBJ1-6|-|TRBD1
TGTGCCAGCAACGAACCTCCGGGGACAGGGGCCTCACCCCTCCACTTT
CASNEPPGTGASPLHF
>TRBV18|TRBJ1-1|-|-
TGTGCCAGCTCTCCGGGGCCCGGGGGTAACACTGAAGCTTTCTTT
CASSPGPGGNTEAFF
>TRBV28|TRBJ2-7|-|-
TGTGCCAGCAGTTTACCTTCTGTAGCGTTTTTAGCATCTAACGAGCAGTACTTC
CASSLPSVAFLASNEQYF
>TRBV30|TRBJ2-3|-|TRBD2
TGTGCCTGGGGCGGACTAGCGGGGATCACAGATACGCAGTATTTT
CAWGGLAGITDTQYF
>TRBV5-1|TRBJ2-1|-|TRBD1
TGCGCCAGCAGCTCGGGACAGGGCTCCTACAATGAGCAGTTCTTC
CASSSGQGSYNEQFF
>TRBV27|TRBJ1-4|-|TRBD1
TGTGCCAGCAGTCCTACTTCGGGACAGGGTGAAAAACTGTTTTTT
CASSPTSGQGEKLFF
>TRBV2|TRBJ2-3|few|TRBD2
TGTGCCAGCAGAGGAGCGGGAGGGCTCGGAGTGACAGATACGCAGTATTTT
CASRGAGGLGVTDTQYF
>TRBV10-3|TRBJ2-7|-|TRBD1
TGTGCCATCAGTCCGACCGGGACAGATGGTTCATACGAGCAGTACTTC
CAISPTGTDGSYEQYF
>TRBV6-5|TRBJ2-7|-|TRBD1
TGTGCCAGCAGTAAGACAGGGGAAATAGGAGGAGAGCAGTACTTC
CASSKTGEIGGEQYF
>TRBV7-3|TRBJ2-1|-|TRBD2
TGTGCCAGCAGCTCTAGCGGGCCCTACAATGAGCAGTTCTTC
CASSSSGPYNEQFF
>TRBV6-1|TRBJ1-3|-|-
TGTGCCAGCAGTGAAGGGGCACGGGGTTCTGGAAACACCATATATTTT
CASSEGARGSGNTIYF
>TRBV24-1|TRBJ2-3|-|-
TGTGCCACCAGTGATCCCAGGGATGGATGGAAAGATACGCAGTATTTT
CATSDPRDGWKDTQYF
>TRBV24-1|TRBJ2-5|-|TRBD2
TGTGCCACCAGTAGGAGCGGGAGGCCCCAAGAGACCCAGTACTTC
CATSRSGRPQETQYF
>TRBV7-6|TRBJ2-5|-|-
TGTGCCAGCAGCTTAGTTTACAGGACGAAAGAGACCCAGTACTTC
CASSLVYRTKETQYF
>TRBV3-1/TRBV3-2|TRBJ2-1|-|-
TGTGCCAGCAGCCAAGACTCAGGGGATGAGCAGTTCTTC
CASSQDSGDEQFF
>TRBV27|TRBJ2-3|-|TRBD2
TGTGCCAGCACCCGGACTAGCGGAATAACAGATACGCAGTATTTT
CASTRTSGITDTQYF
>TRBV27|TRBJ1-2|once|-
TGTGCCAGCAGTCGTGGTGGAGGAGGCTACACCTTC
CASSRGGGGYTF
>TRBV2|TRBJ2-1|-|-
TGTGCCAGCAGTCGGGCGGGGAGCCCTTACAATGAGCAGTTCTTC
CASSRAGSPYNEQFF